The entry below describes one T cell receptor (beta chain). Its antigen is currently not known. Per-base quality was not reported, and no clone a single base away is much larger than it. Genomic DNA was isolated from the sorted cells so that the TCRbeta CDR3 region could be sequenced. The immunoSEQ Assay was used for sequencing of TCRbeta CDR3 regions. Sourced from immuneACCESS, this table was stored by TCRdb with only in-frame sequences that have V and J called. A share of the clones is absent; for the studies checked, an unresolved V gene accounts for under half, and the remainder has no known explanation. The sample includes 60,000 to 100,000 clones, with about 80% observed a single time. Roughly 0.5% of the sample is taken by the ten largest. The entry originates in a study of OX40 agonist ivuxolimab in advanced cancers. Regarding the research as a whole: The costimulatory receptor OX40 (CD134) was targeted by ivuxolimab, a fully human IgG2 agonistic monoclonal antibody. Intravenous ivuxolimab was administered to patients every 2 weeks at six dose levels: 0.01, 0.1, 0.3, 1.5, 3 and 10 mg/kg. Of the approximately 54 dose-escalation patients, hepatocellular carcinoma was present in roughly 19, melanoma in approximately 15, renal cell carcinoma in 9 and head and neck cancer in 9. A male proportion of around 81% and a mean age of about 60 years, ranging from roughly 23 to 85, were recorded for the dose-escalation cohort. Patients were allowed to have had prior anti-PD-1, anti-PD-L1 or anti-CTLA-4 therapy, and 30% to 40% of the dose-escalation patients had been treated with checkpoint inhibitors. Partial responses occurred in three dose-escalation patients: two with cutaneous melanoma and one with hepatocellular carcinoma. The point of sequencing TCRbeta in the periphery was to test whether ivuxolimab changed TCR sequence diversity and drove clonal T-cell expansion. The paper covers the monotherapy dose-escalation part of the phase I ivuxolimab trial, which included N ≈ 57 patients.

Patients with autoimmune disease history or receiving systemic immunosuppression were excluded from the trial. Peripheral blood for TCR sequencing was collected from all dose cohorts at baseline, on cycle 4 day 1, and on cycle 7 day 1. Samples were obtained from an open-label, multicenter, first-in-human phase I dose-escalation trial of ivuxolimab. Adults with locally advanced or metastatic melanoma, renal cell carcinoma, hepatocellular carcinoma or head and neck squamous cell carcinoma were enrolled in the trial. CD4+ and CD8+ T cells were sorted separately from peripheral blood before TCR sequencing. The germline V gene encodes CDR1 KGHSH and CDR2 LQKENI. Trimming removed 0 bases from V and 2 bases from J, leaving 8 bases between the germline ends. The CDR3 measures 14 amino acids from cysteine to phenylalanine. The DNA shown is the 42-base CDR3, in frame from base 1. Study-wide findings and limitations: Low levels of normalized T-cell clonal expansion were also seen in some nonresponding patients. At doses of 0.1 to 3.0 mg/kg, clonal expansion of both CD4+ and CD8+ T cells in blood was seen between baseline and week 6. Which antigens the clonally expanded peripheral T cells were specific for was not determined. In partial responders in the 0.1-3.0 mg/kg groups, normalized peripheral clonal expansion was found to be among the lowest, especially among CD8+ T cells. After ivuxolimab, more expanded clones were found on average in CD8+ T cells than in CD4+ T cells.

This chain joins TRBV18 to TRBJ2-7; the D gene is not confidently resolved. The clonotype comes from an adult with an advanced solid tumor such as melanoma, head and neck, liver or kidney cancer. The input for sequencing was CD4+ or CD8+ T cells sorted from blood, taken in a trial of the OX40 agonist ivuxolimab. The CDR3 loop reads CASSPPSTPYEQYF. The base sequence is TGTGCCAGCTCACCACCGAGCACGCCCTACGAGCAGTACTTC. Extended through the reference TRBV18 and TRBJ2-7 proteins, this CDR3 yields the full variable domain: NAGVMQNPRHLVRRRGQEARLRCSPMKGHSHVYWYRQLPEEGLKFMVYLQKENIIDESGMPKERFSAEFPKEGPSILRIQQVVRGDSAAYFCASSPPSTPYEQYFGPGTRLTVT.